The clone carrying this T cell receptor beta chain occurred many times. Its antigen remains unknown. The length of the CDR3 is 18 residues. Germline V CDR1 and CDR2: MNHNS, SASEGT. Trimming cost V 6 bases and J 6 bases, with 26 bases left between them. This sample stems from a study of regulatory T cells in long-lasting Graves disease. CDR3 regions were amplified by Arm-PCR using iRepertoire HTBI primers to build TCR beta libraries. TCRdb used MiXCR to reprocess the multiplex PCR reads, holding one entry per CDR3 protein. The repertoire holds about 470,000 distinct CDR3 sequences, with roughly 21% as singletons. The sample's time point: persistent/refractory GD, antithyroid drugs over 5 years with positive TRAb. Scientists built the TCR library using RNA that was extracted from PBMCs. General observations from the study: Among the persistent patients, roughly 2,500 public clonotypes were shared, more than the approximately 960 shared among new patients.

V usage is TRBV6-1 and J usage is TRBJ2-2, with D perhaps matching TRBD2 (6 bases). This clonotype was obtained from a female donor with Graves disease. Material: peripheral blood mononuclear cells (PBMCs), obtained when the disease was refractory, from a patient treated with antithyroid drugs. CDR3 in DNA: TGTGCCAGCAGGACGGCCCGGGGGAATCCCGTCGGGGCCGGGGAGCTGTTTTTT. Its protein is CASRTARGNPVGAGELFF.